The present entry profiles one T cell receptor beta chain with its context. Its specificity is not known. Germline V gene sequence: CDR1 LGHNA, CDR2 YSLEER. Trimming stripped 0 bases from V and 7 bases from J, with 10 bases between. This CDR3 has 14 amino acids. TCRdb keeps only in-frame clones here, not all; method: immunoSEQ multiplex PCR. The sample holds about 50,000 clones, approximately 94% seen once. This sample was included in a study of T cell therapy after organ transplantation. Drug-resistant or recurrent cytomegalovirus affected these solid-organ transplant recipient patients. Overall study findings and caveats: Concurrent antirejection and antiviral drugs remain unassessed confounders. Few nonresponder expansions may reflect low coverage from poor CD8+ yield. Nonresponder repertoires showed strong pretherapy expansions, barely changing post-therapy.

V and J are TRBV4-3 and TRBJ2-1, with D perhaps TRBD1 (5 bases). Material: CD8+ T cells from blood, obtained before autologous CMV-specific T cell therapy. This TCR was recovered from a human patient who had received a solid organ transplant and had CMV disease. The DNA of the CDR3 is TGCGCCAGCAGCCAAGATTGGGGCCCTAATGAGCAGTTCTTC. This codes for CASSQDWGPNEQFF.